This passage covers 11 T cell receptor beta chains from one sample sequenced in a study of tumor and adjacent non-tumor tissue in lung cancer. This sample's RNA came from whole unsorted tissue. A modified ARM-PCR protocol with three rounds of nested PCR amplified TCRbeta. TCRdb reanalysed the multiplex PCR reads using MiXCR and keeps one entry per CDR3 protein. The top ten hold 8% to 10% of the sample, which has some 74,000 distinct CDR3 sequences, 72% seen once. Material for sequencing was lung tumor tissue. These receptor sequences come from a woman in her 40s with non-small cell lung cancer.

This clonotype was seen once. This may come from a read error, since a much larger clone is one base off. This chain joins TRBV2 and TRBJ1-1, with D unresolved. The CDR3 contains 13 residues. V was shortened by 9 bases and J by 6 bases, with 17 bases between the two germline ends. The germline CDR1 and CDR2 sequences are SNHLY and FYNNEI. The CDR3 here is CARRRVGIAEAFF. Here the CDR3 DNA reads TGTGCCAGGAGAAGGGTGGGGATAGCTGAAGCTTTCTTT.

The V and J genes are TRBV10-2 and TRBJ2-3; D possibly corresponds to TRBD2 (5 bases). This CDR3 spans 12 amino acids. Germline V lookup: CDR1 WSHSY, CDR2 SAAADI. The germline V and J ends were trimmed by 8 bases and 5 bases, with 11 bases remaining between them. CDR3: CASGVGIDTQYF. The CDR3 DNA is TGCGCCAGCGGTGTCGGGATAGATACGCAGTATTTT.

This clonotype was counted once. One end of the junction is discordant with germline, which a read error may explain. V usage is TRBV29-1 and J usage is TRBJ2-1; D unclear. The germline V gene encodes CDR1 SQVTM and CDR2 ANQGSEA. The CDR3 sequence is 14 residues long. The CDR3 loop reads CSAEDSQSYNEQFF. CDR3 sequence (DNA): TGCAGCGCTGAAGACTCTCAGAGCTACAATGAGCAGTTCTTC.

V gene TRBV29-1 combines with J gene TRBJ2-1; TRBD2 matches 10 bases. The J call may be wrong; the DNA end is better matched by TRBJ2-7. Germline CDR1 is SQVTM and CDR2 is ANQGSEA. CDR3 length: 17 amino acids. The CDR3 loop reads CSVGGEAGGPVDKEQYF. DNA for the CDR3: TGCAGCGTGGGAGGGGAAGCGGGAGGGCCCGTCGACAAAGAGCAGTACTTC.

The V gene is TRBV11-1, the J gene TRBJ2-1; no reliable D call. V lost 5 bases and J 4 bases, leaving 15 bases between the germline ends. This CDR3 is built from 15 residues. CDR1 is SGHAT, CDR2 FQDESV, per germline (reference sequence). The CDR3 nucleotides read TGTGCCAGCAGCCTATGGCTGATAGATTACAATGAGCAGTTCTTC. It encodes CASSLWLIDYNEQFF.

On this clonotype itself: One end of the junction fails to match germline, which may point to a read error. The chain links TRBV29-1 to TRBJ2-1; 12 bases match TRBD2. This CDR3 is built from 17 residues. CDR1 is SQVTM, CDR2 ANQGSEA, per germline. In DNA, the CDR3 is TGCAGCGTTGATGAATTGACTAGCGGGAGTTTGTATAATGGGCAGCTCTTC. As protein: CSVDELTSGSLYNGQLF.

The V call is TRBV6-6, the J call TRBJ2-7; D call uncertain. CDR1 is MNHNY, CDR2 SVGAGI, per germline (reference sequence). This CDR3 is built from 13 residues. Trimming took off 6 bases at V and 12 bases at J, with 21 bases between the two ends. The CDR3 DNA reads as TGTGCCAGCAGCCGAAATCGAGTTATTGAGTGGTACTTC. Residues: CASSRNRVIEWYF.

This chain links TRBV20-1 with TRBJ2-7, with TRBD1 identical over 9 bases. V gave up 3 bases and J gave up 1 base; unmatched junction bases: 7. Germline loops: CDR1 DFQATT, CDR2 SNEGSKA (reference sequence). The CDR3 runs to 15 residues. Here the CDR3 reads CSASDEDRGSYEQYF. In nucleotides, the CDR3 is TGCAGTGCTAGCGATGAGGACAGGGGATCCTACGAGCAGTACTTC.

Details on this clonotype: A much larger clone is a single base away; this may be a read error. The chain links TRBV13 to TRBJ2-3; D uncertain. Looked up from germline, CDR1 is PRHDT and CDR2 is FYEKMQ (reference sequence). The CDR3 consists of 15 residues. This CDR3 is CASSLDLSYTDAQYF. The CDR3 DNA follows: TGTGCCAGCAGCTTAGACCTCTCCTACACAGATGCGCAGTATTTT.

A word on this clonotype: As the CDR3 is not closed by the conserved phenylalanine or tryptophan, this likely results from a read error. No DNA is shown, since the ends of the CDR3 on it are uncertain; the CDR3 is the one TCRdb lists. This chain connects TRBV28 to TRBJ2-2. In germline, CDR1 is MDHEN, CDR2 SYDVKM. The CDR3 adds up to 14 amino acids, both ends counted. The CDR3 loop is CASSRQMGIGELLS.

The chain has TRBV11-2 and TRBJ2-7; TRBD2 might be the D (6 bases). Germline V gives CDR1 SGHAT, CDR2 FQNNGV. The V end lost 5 bases, the J end lost 9 bases, and 23 bases lay between the germline ends. The length of the CDR3 is 15 residues. The CDR3 loop reads CASSASRDSYCMQYF. Here the CDR3 DNA reads TGTGCCAGCAGCGCGTCTCGGGACTCTTATTGCATGCAGTACTTC.